The 8 T cell receptor beta chains below were found in one sample sequenced in a study of blood T cell repertoires in COVID-19. Libraries were prepared by immunoSEQ multiplex PCR; TCRdb keeps only in-frame clonotypes and omits some of them. Here the sample spans about 80,000 clones, around 78% being singletons. The sequenced sample consisted of peripheral blood. These receptors came from a human donor in a cohort sampled during active COVID-19.

The genes are TRBV19 and TRBJ2-1; D call uncertain. Trimming took 1 base from V and 5 from J, leaving 12 bases between them. This CDR3 has 15 residues. Germline V gene sequence: CDR1 LNHDA, CDR2 SQIVND (reference sequence). The CDR3 sequence: CASSIGPGFNNEQFF. The CDR3 DNA reads TGTGCCAGTAGTATAGGGCCAGGTTTCAACAATGAGCAGTTCTTC.

The CDR3 sequence is CASSPAGTDEKLFF. Written as DNA, the CDR3 is TGTGCCAGCAGCCCGGCCGGGACAGATGAAAAACTGTTTTTT. This sequence joins TRBV7-9 and TRBJ1-4; 7 bases are shared with TRBD1. V shed 5 bases and J 6 bases; nucleotides not matched to a gene: 6. The CDR3 extends over 14 amino acids. Germline lookup yields CDR1 SEHNR and CDR2 FQNEAQ (reference sequence).

This chain links TRBV18 with TRBJ1-5; D possibly corresponds to TRBD1 (6 bases). Trimming removed 3 bases at V and 4 bases at J, with 13 bases between. The CDR3 runs 15 residues. The germline gives CDR1 KGHSH, CDR2 LQKENI. The CDR3: CASSPPGAHNQPQHF. DNA for the CDR3: TGTGCCAGCTCACCCCCAGGGGCGCATAATCAGCCCCAGCATTTT.

This clone was found many times. This chain uses TRBV7-9 with TRBJ2-3; 9 bases map to TRBD2. The V gene's germline CDR1 is SEHNR and CDR2 FQNEAQ (reference sequence). The V segment lost 3 bases and the J segment 0 bases; nucleotides outside the gene matches: 1. The CDR3 runs to 15 residues. CDR3 DNA sequence: TGTGCCAGCAGCTTGGCGGGGGGGAGCACAGATACGCAGTATTTT. Residues: CASSLAGGSTDTQYF.

The chain links TRBV11-2 to TRBJ1-1, with 7 bases that match TRBD1. This CDR3 has 12 amino acids. The germline V gene has CDR1 SGHAT and CDR2 FQNNGV. J gave up 6 bases and V 5 bases, and 3 bases lay outside the gene matches. CDR3 residues: CASSTGVPEAFF. The CDR3 coding sequence is TGTGCCAGCAGCACAGGGGTACCTGAAGCTTTCTTT.

This clone has just one count. V usage is TRBV3-1 (or the pseudogene TRBV3-2) and J usage is TRBJ2-3; the match to TRBD2 covers 7 bases. This CDR3 spans 15 amino acids. Germline V gene lookup returns CDR1 LGHDT and CDR2 YNNKEL (reference sequence). J was trimmed by 0 bases and V by 3 bases; bases with no gene match: 3. The CDR3 here is CASSQTGLSTDTQYF. In nucleotides, the CDR3 is TGTGCCAGCAGCCAGACGGGACTAAGCACAGATACGCAGTATTTT.

The chain links TRBV5-4 to TRBJ2-2, with TRBD2 as a possible D gene (5 bases). The V end was cut by 0 bases, the J end by 12 bases, with 9 bases between. Germline V gene lookup returns CDR1 SGHNT and CDR2 YYREEE (reference sequence). This CDR3 is 12 amino acids long. The CDR3 sequence: CASSLDGKKLFF. Written as DNA, the CDR3 is TGTGCCAGCAGCTTGGACGGGAAAAAGCTGTTTTTT.

The V gene is TRBV27, the J gene TRBJ2-2, with 8 bases matching TRBD1. The CDR3 spans 15 residues. With V trimmed by 3 bases and J by 1 base, 1 base remained unmatched. Germline values: CDR1 MNHEY, CDR2 SMNVEV (reference sequence). The CDR3 DNA sequence: TGTGCCAGCAGTTTCGGGACAGGGAACACCGGGGAGCTGTTTTTT. Amino acids: CASSFGTGNTGELFF.